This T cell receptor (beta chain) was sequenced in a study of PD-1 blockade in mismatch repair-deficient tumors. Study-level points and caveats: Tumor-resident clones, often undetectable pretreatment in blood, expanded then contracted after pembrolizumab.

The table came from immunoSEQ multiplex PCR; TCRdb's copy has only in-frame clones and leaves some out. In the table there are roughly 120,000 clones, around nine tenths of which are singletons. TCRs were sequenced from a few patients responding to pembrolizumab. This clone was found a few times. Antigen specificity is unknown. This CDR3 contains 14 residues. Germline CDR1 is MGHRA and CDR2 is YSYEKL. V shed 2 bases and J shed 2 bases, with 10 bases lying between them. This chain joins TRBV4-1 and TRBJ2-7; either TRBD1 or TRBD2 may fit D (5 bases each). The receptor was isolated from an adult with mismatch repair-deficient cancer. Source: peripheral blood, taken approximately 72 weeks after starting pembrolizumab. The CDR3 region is CASSQRDGTYEQYF. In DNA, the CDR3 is TGCGCCAGCAGCCAAAGGGACGGAACCTACGAGCAGTACTTC.